These 5 T cell receptor beta chains share one sample of origin, sequenced in a study of shared clonotypes between healthy human individuals. Here immunoSEQ multiplex PCR was the method, and the copy in TCRdb shows in-frame clones only, minus some. The sample yields 800,000 to 1,200,000 clones, roughly 74% seen once. The source material was memory CD4+ T cells from PBMCs. The subset was: CD45RA-negative fraction. All receptors come from a man between 18 and 35 years old in good health. Some clones in this sample may be carry-over from other donors' samples.

The V gene is TRBV9, the J gene TRBJ1-3; no clear D gene. The CDR3 covers 15 residues. The germline V and J ends were trimmed by 3 bases and 0 bases, with 10 bases remaining between them. Germline V gene sequence: CDR1 SGDLS, CDR2 YYNGEE. In DNA, the CDR3 is TGTGCCAGCAGCGAAACACCGAGCTCTGGAAACACCATATATTTT. It is translated as CASSETPSSGNTIYF. The variable domain in full, with the rest retrieved from reference TRBV9 and TRBJ1-3, is DSGVTQTPKHLITATGQRVTLRCSPRSGDLSVYWYQQSLDQGLQFLIQYYNGEERAKGNILERFSAQQFPDLHSELNLSSLELGDSALYFCASSETPSSGNTIYFGEGSWLTVV.

Regarding this clone: A far bigger clonotype differs at one base, so this is likely a read error. Different DNA sequences within this sample yield the same CDR3. This chain connects TRBV18 to TRBJ2-5; maybe TRBD1 (6 bases). The CDR3 loop spans 13 amino acids. Between the trimmed V and J ends, which lost 3 bases and 2 bases, there was a span of 7 bases. Germline lookup yields CDR1 KGHSH and CDR2 LQKENI. In nucleotides, the CDR3 is TGTGCCAGCTCACCCGGACAGCAAGAGACCCAGTACTTC. Translated: CASSPGQQETQYF.

The chain links TRBV12-2 to TRBJ2-5; the table's D call TRBD2 went unverified against the DNA. TRBV12-2 is designated a pseudogene. There are 13 residues in the CDR3. The CDR3 sequence: CASRAGQGETQYF. CDR3 in DNA: TGTGCAAGTCGCGCGGGGCAGGGAGAGACCCAGTACTTC.

V gene TRBV6-5 combines with J gene TRBJ2-5; 7 bases match TRBD2. The ends lost 5 bases at V and 1 base at J; junction bases unmatched: 7. The CDR3 runs to 15 residues. In germline, CDR1 is MNHEY, CDR2 SVGAGI. This CDR3 reads CASSSASGSQETQYF. The CDR3 DNA follows: TGTGCCAGCAGTAGTGCTAGCGGCTCCCAAGAGACCCAGTACTTC.

A few counts support this clone. The V gene is TRBV7-8, the J gene TRBJ2-7, with a possible D match to TRBD1 (6 bases). The V end was cut by 5 bases, the J end by 3 bases, with 14 bases between. Germline V gene lookup returns CDR1 SGHVS and CDR2 FQNEAQ. The CDR3 totals 14 residues. The CDR3, as DNA: TGTGCCAGCAGCCCCCTAAGACAGGACTACGAGCAGTACTTC. This translates into CASSPLRQDYEQYF.